This TCR beta chain was sequenced in a study of blood T cell repertoires in COVID-19. About the study: Specimens from acute and convalescent COVID-19 originated in the United States, Italy and Spain. Nucleic acid was either cDNA or gDNA, and it came from T cells, B-cell-depleted T cells, or PBMCs.

Source study methods: Estimates of nucleated cell counts were drawn from the amplification of reference gene primers. Data came from immunoSEQ multiplex PCR; TCRdb stores just in-frame clones and leaves some out. From that table come the V and J calls and clone size; the DNA was used to work out D and trimming. Of about 160,000 clones in the sample, 85% to 95% were seen once. The germline gives CDR1 KGHSH, CDR2 LQKENI. The CDR3 is 14 amino acids. The ends lost 8 bases at V and 2 bases at J; junction bases unmatched: 4. V gene TRBV18 combines with J gene TRBJ1-2; TRBD1 agrees at 11 bases. The sequencing sample was made of peripheral blood. The receptor was isolated from a woman aged 45-65 years with acute or convalescent COVID-19. In DNA form, the CDR3 reads TGTGCCAGCCGGGGACAGGGGGAGAACTATGGCTACACCTTC. Protein: CASRGQGENYGYTF.